The clone carrying this T cell receptor (beta chain) was found a few times. Its antigen is still unknown. The data stem from a study of blood T cells in healthy people across ages. Combining a sample-barcoded 5' primer with a J-beta primer mix, a second PCR ran for roughly 7 to 12 cycles. Each CDR3 protein is one row after TCRdb ran MiXCR on the 5' RACE reads. The data hold about 580,000 distinct CDR3 sequences, with 40% to 55% observed a single time. Study findings and constraints: It was held that diversity estimates obtained from one million T cells represented underestimates.

The CDR3 is 16 amino acids. Trimming shortened V by 4 bases and J by 0 bases, and 14 bases separated the two germline ends. Germline CDR1 is MNHEY and CDR2 is SVGEGT. The chain recombines TRBV6-2 or TRBV6-3 with TRBJ2-3; D might be TRBD2 (5 bases). This sequence was found in a man aged 80 or over in good health. Sequenced input: blood. CDR3: CASSFNRGDSTDTQYF. The CDR3 DNA reads as TGTGCCAGCAGTTTCAATCGGGGAGATAGCACAGATACGCAGTATTTT.